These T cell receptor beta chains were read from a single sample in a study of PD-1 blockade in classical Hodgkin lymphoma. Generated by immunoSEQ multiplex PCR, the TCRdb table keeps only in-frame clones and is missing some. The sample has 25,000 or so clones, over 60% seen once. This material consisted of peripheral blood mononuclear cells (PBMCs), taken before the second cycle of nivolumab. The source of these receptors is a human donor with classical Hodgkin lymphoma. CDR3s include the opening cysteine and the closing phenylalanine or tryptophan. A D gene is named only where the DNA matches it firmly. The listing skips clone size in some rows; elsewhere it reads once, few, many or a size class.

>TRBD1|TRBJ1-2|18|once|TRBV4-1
TGCGCCAGCAGCCAAGATGGGGACAGGGGGCTTCTTAACTATGGCTACACCTTC
CASSQDGDRGLLNYGYTF
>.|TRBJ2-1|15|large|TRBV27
TGTGCCAGCAGTTTATCGAGACGGGGTTACAATGAGCAGTTCTTC
CASSLSRRGYNEQFF
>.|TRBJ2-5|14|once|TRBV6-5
TGTGCCAGCAGTTACTCGAGTAGTGGGGAGACCCAGTACTTC
CASSYSSSGETQYF
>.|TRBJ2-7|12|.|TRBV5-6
TGTGCCAGCAGCCCCCGGGCCAACGAGCAGTACTTC
CASSPRANEQYF
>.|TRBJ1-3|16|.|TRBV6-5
TGTGCCAGCAGTTACAGGCAGGGGACCTCTGGAAACACCATATATTTT
CASSYRQGTSGNTIYF
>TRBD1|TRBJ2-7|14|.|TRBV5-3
TGTGCCAGAAGCTTACAGGGGTTCCCCTACGAGCAGTACTTC
CARSLQGFPYEQYF
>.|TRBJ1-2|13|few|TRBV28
TGTGCCAGCATCGACGTGGCACGCTATGGCTACACCTTC
CASIDVARYGYTF
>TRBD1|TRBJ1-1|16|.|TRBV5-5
TGTGCCAGCAGCCCCCAAACCGGGACAGCGAACACTGAAGCTTTCTTT
CASSPQTGTANTEAFF
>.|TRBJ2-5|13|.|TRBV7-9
TGTGCCAGCAGCTTAGGTTTCGGAGAGACCCAGTACTTC
CASSLGFGETQYF
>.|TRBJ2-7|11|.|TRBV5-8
TGTGCCAGCAGCTTGGAATACGAGCAGTACTTC
CASSLEYEQYF
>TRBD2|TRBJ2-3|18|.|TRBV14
TGTGCCAGCAGCCAAGTTTTTAGGCTAGCGGGAAGGTCAGATACGCAGTATTTT
CASSQVFRLAGRSDTQYF
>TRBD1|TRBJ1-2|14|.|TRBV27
TGTGCCAGCACCAGGGACAGAAATTCCTATGGCTACACCTTC
CASTRDRNSYGYTF
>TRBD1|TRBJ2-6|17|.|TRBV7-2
TGTGCCAGCAGACCTCTACAGGGGGCCCCTGGGGCCAACGTCCTGACTTTC
CASRPLQGAPGANVLTF
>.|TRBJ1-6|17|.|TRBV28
TGTGCCAGCAGTTTACCTCGGGACACGACACCAAATTCACCCCTCCACTTT
CASSLPRDTTPNSPLHF
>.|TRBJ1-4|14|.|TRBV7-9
TGTGCCAGCAGTTTGACGAGATCGAATGAAAAACTGTTTTTT
CASSLTRSNEKLFF
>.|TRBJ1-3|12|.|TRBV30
TGTGGGGGACAATTAATAAAAAACACCATATATTTT
CGGQLIKNTIYF
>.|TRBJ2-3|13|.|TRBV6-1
TGTGCCAGCAGAATAGCGGGCACAGATACGCAGTATTTT
CASRIAGTDTQYF
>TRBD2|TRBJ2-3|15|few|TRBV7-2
TGTGCCAGCAGCCCACAGCGGGGGGCCACAGATACGCAGTATTTT
CASSPQRGATDTQYF
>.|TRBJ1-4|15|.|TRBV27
TGTGCCAGCGGGCTCGAGCCACAAACTAATGAAAAACTGTTTTTT
CASGLEPQTNEKLFF
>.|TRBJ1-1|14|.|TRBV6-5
TGTGCCAGCACCCCAATAGGGCGCAAGACTGAAGCTTTCTTT
CASTPIGRKTEAFF
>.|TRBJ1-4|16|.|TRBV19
TGTGCCAGTAGTAGGGGACCCGGGACATTCCGGGAAAAACTGTTTTTT
CASSRGPGTFREKLFF
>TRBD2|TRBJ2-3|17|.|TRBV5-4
TGTGCCAGCAGCTTGGGAGGACGACTAGCCTACACAGATACGCAGTATTTT
CASSLGGRLAYTDTQYF
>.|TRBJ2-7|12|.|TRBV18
TGTGCCAGCTCACCAGGGTTCAACGAGCAGTACTTC
CASSPGFNEQYF
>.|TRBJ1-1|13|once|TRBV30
TGTGCCTGGAGTAGTAGGTTGAACACTGAAGCTTTCTTT
CAWSSRLNTEAFF
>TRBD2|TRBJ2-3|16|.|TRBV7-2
TGTGCCAGCAGCTCACCGCCGGCGGGAGCATGGGATACGCAGTATTTT
CASSSPPAGAWDTQYF
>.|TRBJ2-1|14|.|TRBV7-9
TGTGCCAGCAGCTTAGTAGCTAGCGAGGGTGAGCAGTTCTTC
CASSLVASEGEQFF
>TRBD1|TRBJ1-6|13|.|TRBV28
TGTGCCAGCAGAACCGGGACAGGGTTTCCCCTCCACTTT
CASRTGTGFPLHF
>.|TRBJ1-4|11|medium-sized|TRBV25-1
TGTGCCAGCAGTGTCGGTGAAAAACTGTTTTTT
CASSVGEKLFF
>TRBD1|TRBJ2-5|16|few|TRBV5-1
TGCGCCAGCAGCTTAAGACAGGGGGCGTTAGGGGAGACCCAGTACTTC
CASSLRQGALGETQYF
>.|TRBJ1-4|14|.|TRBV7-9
TGTGCCAGCAGGTTTCAGGGGAGTAATGAAAAACTGTTTTTT
CASRFQGSNEKLFF
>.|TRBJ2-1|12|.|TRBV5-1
TGCGCCAGCAGCTTAAACCCCAATGAGCAGTTCTTC
CASSLNPNEQFF
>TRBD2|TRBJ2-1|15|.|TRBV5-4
TGTGCCAGCAGCTGGCCTAGCGGAGACCACAATGAGCAGTTCTTC
CASSWPSGDHNEQFF
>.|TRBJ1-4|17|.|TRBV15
TGTGCCACCAGCCTGGGCGGAGGATCAAATCCTAATGAAAAACTGTTTTTT
CATSLGGGSNPNEKLFF
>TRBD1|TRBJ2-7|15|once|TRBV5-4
TGTGCCAGCAGCTTGCCCGGGACAGGGTGGTCCGAGCAGTACTTC
CASSLPGTGWSEQYF
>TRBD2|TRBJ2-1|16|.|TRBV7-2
TGTGCCAGCAGCTTAGGCCCTAGCGGCTCGTACAATGAGCAGTTCTTC
CASSLGPSGSYNEQFF
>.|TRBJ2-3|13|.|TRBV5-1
TGCGCCAGCAGCGAGTTCCGCACAGATACGCAGTATTTT
CASSEFRTDTQYF
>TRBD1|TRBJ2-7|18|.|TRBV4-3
TGCGCCAGCAGCCAAGATATCGGGGGGACAGGGAGCTCCTACGAGCAGTACTTC
CASSQDIGGTGSSYEQYF
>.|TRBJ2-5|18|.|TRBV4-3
TGCGCCAGCAGCCAAGATCTGCTTGCCGGTCCGTACCAAGAGACCCAGTACTTC
CASSQDLLAGPYQETQYF
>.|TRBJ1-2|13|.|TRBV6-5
TGTGCCAGCAGTTACTCGTGGAACTATGGCTACACCTTC
CASSYSWNYGYTF
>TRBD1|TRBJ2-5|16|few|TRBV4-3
TGCGCCAGCAGCCAAGATCGCGGGACAGGGGCACAGACCCAGTACTTC
CASSQDRGTGAQTQYF
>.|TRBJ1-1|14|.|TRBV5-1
TGCGCCAGCAGCTCGAAGACTGCGAGCACTGAAGCTTTCTTT
CASSSKTASTEAFF
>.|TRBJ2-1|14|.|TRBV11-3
TGTGCCAGCAGCTTAGAGAGCGGATACAATGAGCAGTTCTTC
CASSLESGYNEQFF
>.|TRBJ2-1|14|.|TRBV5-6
TGTGCCAGCAGCTTGGAGCTCTCCTACAATGAGCAGTTCTTC
CASSLELSYNEQFF
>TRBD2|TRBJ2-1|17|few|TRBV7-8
TGTGCCAGCAGACTTCTGCCTAGCGGGGGAACCTTGGATGAGCAGTTCTTC
CASRLLPSGGTLDEQFF
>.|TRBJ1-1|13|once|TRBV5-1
TGCGCCAGCAGCTCTCAAGCGTACACTGAAGCTTTCTTT
CASSSQAYTEAFF
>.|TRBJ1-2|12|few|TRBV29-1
TGCAGCGTTGAAAGAGGGAACTATGGCTACACCTTC
CSVERGNYGYTF
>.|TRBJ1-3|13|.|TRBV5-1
TGCGCCAGCAGCCAGGACGGAGGAAACACCATATATTTT
CASSQDGGNTIYF
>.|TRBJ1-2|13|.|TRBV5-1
TGCGCCAGCAGCTTGGTGGAGGGCTTAGGCTACACCTTC
CASSLVEGLGYTF
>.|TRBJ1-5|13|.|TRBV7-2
TGTGCCAGCAGCTTAGGGACGGAACAGCCCCAGCATTTT
CASSLGTEQPQHF
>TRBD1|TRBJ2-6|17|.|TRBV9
TGTGCCAGCACCCAGACAGGGGACCTCTCTGGGGCCAACGTCCTGACTTTC
CASTQTGDLSGANVLTF
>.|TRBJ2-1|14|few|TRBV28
TGTGCCAGCAGTTTTAACGGTCACTCCGATGAGCAGTTCTTC
CASSFNGHSDEQFF
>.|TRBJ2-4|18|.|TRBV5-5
TGTGCCAGCAGCTCGGGAGACAGGGTGAATTGGGCCAAAAACATTCAGTACTTC
CASSSGDRVNWAKNIQYF
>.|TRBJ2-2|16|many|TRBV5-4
TGTGCCAGCAGCTTGGCGACGACAGTGAACACCGGGGAGCTGTTTTTT
CASSLATTVNTGELFF
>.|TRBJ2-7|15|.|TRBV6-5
TGTGCCAGCAGTCGCCAGGGGCAGTCCGCCTACGAGCAGTACTTC
CASSRQGQSAYEQYF